These 31 T cell receptor beta chains came from one sample sequenced in a study of human T cells and chemical hapten exposure. Specified time point: healthy volunteer bleed at 2 weeks. Extraction yielded total RNA from whole blood (unfractionated). From the RACE reads, TCRdb called clonotypes with MiXCR, one entry per CDR3 protein. This repertoire shows around 31,000 distinct CDR3 sequences, approximately 7.4% found once; its top ten account for approximately 9.8%. Material for sequencing was whole blood. The receptors here all came from a human donor in good health. Some clones in this sample may be carry-over from other donors' samples.

At least ten counts were recorded for this clonotype. The chain recombines TRBV2 with TRBJ2-3; D assignment may be TRBD1 or TRBD2 (5 bases each). The germline V gene encodes CDR1 SNHLY and CDR2 FYNNEI. Deletions cut 7 bases from V and 0 bases from J, with 14 bases between. This CDR3 comprises 15 residues. The CDR3 DNA reads as TGTGCCAGCACCGAATGGGGGTTCAGCACAGATACGCAGTATTTT. Translated, it gives CASTEWGFSTDTQYF.

This clonotype has a handful of counts. The chain joins TRBV28 to TRBJ1-1; 7 bases line up with TRBD1. Germline loops: CDR1 MDHEN, CDR2 SYDVKM. J gave up 10 bases and V 10 bases, and 18 bases lay outside the gene matches. This CDR3 spans 14 amino acids. CDR3 DNA: TGTGCCACTTCTTCCCAGGGGGGTGCGAAAGGAGCTTTCTTT. The encoded protein is CATSSQGGAKGAFF.

There are a few counts of this clonotype. The V and J genes are TRBV30 and TRBJ2-1; 13 nucleotides line up with TRBD2. The CDR3 spans 13 residues. V lost 7 bases, J lost 10 bases, and 7 bases stayed unmatched. CDR1 GTSNPN and CDR2 SVGIG come from the germline V gene (reference sequence). The CDR3 DNA reads TGTGCCTCCGGACTAGCGGGGGTTGGGGAGCAGTTCTTC. Protein: CASGLAGVGEQFF.

This clonotype occurred many times. The rearrangement links TRBV20-1 to TRBJ1-3; D may be TRBD1 (5 bases). Per the germline V gene, CDR1 is DFQATT and CDR2 is SNEGSKA (reference sequence). Trimming took 8 bases from V and 9 from J, leaving 17 bases between them. This CDR3 contains 12 residues. This CDR3 reads CSTETDGGTIYF. The CDR3 DNA follows: TGCAGTACTGAGACAGACGGAGGCACCATATATTTT.

This clonotype occurred many times. V gene TRBV13 combines with J gene TRBJ2-5, with no clear D. The CDR3 runs to 12 residues. Germline-derived CDR1 and CDR2 are PRHDT and FYEKMQ (reference sequence). Trimming left V 4 bases short and J 4 bases short, with 7 bases between. CDR3 residues: CASSWSGETQYF. The CDR3 DNA follows: TGTGCCAGCAGCTGGAGTGGAGAGACCCAGTACTTC.

The chain is built from TRBV5-5 and TRBJ1-1, with D perhaps matching TRBD1 (5 bases). This CDR3 region has 14 residues. The ends were cut back, 0 bases at V and 6 bases at J, with 12 bases in the middle. Germline-derived CDR1 and CDR2 are SGHKS and YYEKEE (reference sequence). The CDR3 DNA sequence: TGTGCCAGCAGCTTGGGGATCAGGGATTCTGAAGCTTTCTTT. Encoded protein: CASSLGIRDSEAFF.

There are many counts of this clonotype. CDR3 protein: CATSREREGTADTQYF. The CDR3 DNA reads as TGTGCCACCAGCAGAGAACGGGAGGGGACCGCGGATACGCAGTATTTT. The gene calls are TRBV15 and TRBJ2-3, with 8 bases identical to TRBD2. With 0 bases clipped from V and 6 bases from J, the junction kept 8 bases outside the gene matches. The CDR3 has 16 amino acids. Per germline, CDR1 LNHNV and CDR2 YYDKDF (reference sequence). The full variable domain, its missing parts supplied by reference TRBV15 and TRBJ2-3, is DAMVIQNPRYQVTQFGKPVTLSCSQTLNHNVMYWYQQKSSQAPKLLFHYYDKDFNNEADTPDNFQSRRPNTSFCFLDIRSPGLGDTAMYLCATSREREGTADTQYFGPGTRLTVL.

The table lists this clonotype with many counts. V gene TRBV29-1 combines with J gene TRBJ2-2, with D perhaps TRBD1 (7 bases). Germline-derived CDR1 and CDR2 are SQVTM and ANQGSEA. V was trimmed by 4 bases and J by 3 bases, leaving 12 bases between them. The CDR3 has 14 amino acids. The CDR3 nucleotides are TGCAGCGTTGGACAGGGAGGATACACCGGGGAGCTGTTTTTT. This codes for CSVGQGGYTGELFF.

V is TRBV28 and J is TRBJ2-1; the match to TRBD2 covers 8 bases. The CDR3 contains 15 residues. Trimming at V came to 8 bases and at J to 2 bases, leaving 8 bases not matched to a gene. CDR1 is MDHEN, CDR2 SYDVKM, per germline. The CDR3 nucleotides read TGTGCCAGCCGGGGGGGGCGGGAGACCTACAATGAGCAGTTCTTC. Translating it yields CASRGGRETYNEQFF.

This clonotype was counted many times. The V gene is TRBV9, the J gene TRBJ2-2; D gene uncertain. Trimming shortened V by 1 base and J by 5 bases, and 9 bases separated the two germline ends. The CDR3 is 14 residues long. Germline CDR1 is SGDLS and CDR2 is YYNGEE. CDR3: CASSVLGQTGELFF. DNA for the CDR3: TGTGCCAGCAGCGTATTAGGTCAAACCGGGGAGCTGTTTTTT.

The table lists this clonotype with a few counts. V and J are TRBV4-1 and TRBJ1-4; D gene unclear. Deletions cut 2 bases from V and 7 bases from J, with 14 bases between. The CDR3 runs 15 residues. Germline CDR1 is MGHRA and CDR2 is YSYEKL. The CDR3 DNA reads TGCGCCAGCAGCCAACTGGCCGGCGTGGGTGAAAAACTGTTTTTT. Translation gives CASSQLAGVGEKLFF.

This clonotype was seen only a few times. The chain carries TRBV28 and TRBJ2-1, with D possibly being TRBD2 (7 bases). Germline values: CDR1 MDHEN, CDR2 SYDVKM. Trimming took 4 bases from V and 7 from J, leaving 14 bases between them. This CDR3 comprises 14 residues. CDR3 nucleotides: TGTGCCAGCAGTTCAACAAGGGGGGGAAATGAGCAGTTCTTC. This sequence encodes CASSSTRGGNEQFF. The complete variable domain, with remaining parts taken from reference TRBV28 and TRBJ2-1, reads DVKVTQSSRYLVKRTGEKVFLECVQDMDHENMFWYRQDPGLGLRLIYFSYDVKMKEKGDIPEGYSVSREKKERFSLILESASTNQTSMYLCASSSTRGGNEQFFGPGTRLTVL.

This clonotype was seen ten or more times. V and J are TRBV12-5 and TRBJ1-1; no clear D gene. This CDR3 region has 13 residues. The germline V gene encodes CDR1 LGHNT and CDR2 FRNRAP. The V and J ends lost 9 bases and 0 bases respectively, with 11 bases between them. In nucleotides, the CDR3 is TGTGCTAGCAGCCTTGAAGTGAACACTGAAGCTTTCTTT. This sequence encodes CASSLEVNTEAFF.

This clonotype occurred many times. V is TRBV6-5 and J is TRBJ1-2; TRBD1 matches 9 bases. V lost 5 bases and J lost 2; bases outside the gene matches: 3. The CDR3 is 14 residues long. Germline V gene sequence: CDR1 MNHEY, CDR2 SVGAGI. The CDR3 sequence: CASSRGQGNYGYTF. The CDR3 nucleotides are TGTGCCAGCAGTCGCGGACAGGGGAACTATGGCTACACCTTC.

The J gene is TRBJ2-6, the V gene TRBV20-1, with TRBD1 as a possible D gene (6 bases). Germline loops: CDR1 DFQATT, CDR2 SNEGSKA (reference sequence). The CDR3 has 16 residues. V shed 1 base and J shed 4 bases, with 14 bases lying between them. The CDR3 loop reads CSARGARGGGANVLTF. CDR3 in DNA: TGCAGTGCTAGAGGAGCCAGGGGTGGCGGGGCCAACGTCCTGACTTTC.

This clonotype was seen ten or more times. The chain has TRBV6-4 and TRBJ2-3; 12 bases are a match to TRBD2. J lost 5 bases, V lost 0 bases, and 0 bases had no gene match. CDR1 and CDR2 (germline): MRHNA, SNTAGT. The CDR3 extends over 15 amino acids. As DNA, the CDR3 is TGTGCCAGCAGTGACTCGACTAGCGGGGGAGATACGCAGTATTTT. Protein sequence: CASSDSTSGGDTQYF.

At least ten counts were recorded for this clonotype. The V and J genes are TRBV6-5 and TRBJ2-3, with D perhaps matching TRBD2 (7 bases). This CDR3 is built from 15 residues. V shed 5 bases and J shed 2 bases, with 14 bases lying between them. The germline V gene encodes CDR1 MNHEY and CDR2 SVGAGI. The CDR3 is CASSPGEGVTDTQYF. As DNA, the CDR3 is TGTGCCAGCAGTCCCGGGGAGGGGGTCACAGATACGCAGTATTTT.

The chain joins TRBV7-2 to TRBJ2-3; 11 bases fit TRBD2. This CDR3 comprises 16 residues. Germline CDR1 is SGHTA and CDR2 is FQGNSA. V lost 1 base and J lost 4; bases outside the gene matches: 4. CDR3 region: CASSLVGTSGADTQYF. In DNA, the CDR3 is TGTGCCAGCAGCTTAGTGGGGACTAGCGGTGCAGATACGCAGTATTTT.

The rearrangement uses TRBV21-1 and TRBJ2-5; the table's TRBD1 call for D was not verified on the DNA. TRBV21-1 is annotated as a pseudogene. The CDR3 covers 15 residues. This CDR3 reads CASSKGPTGWGTQYF. The CDR3 nucleotides are TGTGCCAGCAGCAAAGGCCCCACAGGGTGGGGGACCCAGTACTTC.

This clonotype was detected ten times or more. DNA for the CDR3: TGTGCCAGCAGCCAAATAACTAGCGGGAGGGAAGAGACCCAGTACTTC. Protein: CASSQITSGREETQYF. V is TRBV4-2 and J is TRBJ2-5, with 13 bases that match TRBD2. The germline gives CDR1 LGHNA, CDR2 YNFKEQ. The CDR3 extends over 16 amino acids. The junction had 3 bases not matched to a gene; V was cut back by 2 bases and J by 3 bases.

This clonotype has a count of ten or more. The chain is built from TRBV20-1 and TRBJ2-2; TRBD2 matches 10 bases. This CDR3 comprises 17 residues. Germline V gives CDR1 DFQATT, CDR2 SNEGSKA (reference sequence). After removal of 4 bases from V and 0 bases from J, the junction contained 8 bases not matched to a gene. The CDR3 loop reads CSAKRTSGSANTGELFF. The DNA for the CDR3 is TGCAGTGCTAAAAGGACTAGCGGTTCCGCGAACACCGGGGAGCTGTTTTTT.

This clonotype was counted many times. This rearrangement joins TRBV7-8 to TRBJ1-6, with D possibly being TRBD1 (6 bases). The germline V and J ends were trimmed by 3 bases and 10 bases, with 13 bases remaining between them. The CDR3 loop spans 14 amino acids. The germline CDR1 and CDR2 sequences are SGHVS and FQNEAQ. Written as DNA, the CDR3 is TGTGCCAGCAGCTTGACAGGTTCGAGGTCACCCCTCCACTTT. Amino acids: CASSLTGSRSPLHF.

This clonotype was observed a few times. The chain joins TRBV12-3 or TRBV12-4 to TRBJ2-7, with D unclear. Trimming took 6 bases from V and 5 from J, leaving 11 bases between them. This CDR3 spans 12 amino acids. The DNA of the CDR3 is TGTGCCAGCAGCCACGGCGTCGACGAGCAGTACTTC. Amino acid sequence: CASSHGVDEQYF.

The chain recombines TRBV29-1 with TRBJ2-3, with 8 nucleotides matching TRBD1. V trimming: 7 bases; J trimming: 1 base; junction bases outside the gene matches: 4. Germline CDR1 and CDR2: SQVTM and ANQGSEA. The CDR3 is 13 amino acids. CDR3 sequence reads: CSGGTGGTDTQYF. The CDR3 region has the DNA TGCAGCGGGGGGACAGGTGGCACAGATACGCAGTATTTT.

This clonotype came up a few times. This chain joins TRBV2 and TRBJ1-1; D ambiguous. Trimming stripped 4 bases from V and 1 base from J, with 13 bases between. This CDR3 has 15 residues. The germline V gene encodes CDR1 SNHLY and CDR2 FYNNEI. The CDR3 DNA reads TGTGCCAGCAGTGCGAGACTTATCCGGAACACTGAAGCTTTCTTT. It codes for CASSARLIRNTEAFF.

The rearrangement uses TRBV7-2 and TRBJ2-3; 9 positions match TRBD2. This CDR3 is built from 14 residues. After removal of 5 bases from V and 6 bases from J, the junction contained 6 bases not matched to a gene. CDR1 is SGHTA and CDR2 is FQGNSA in the germline V gene. The CDR3 sequence is CASSDSGRVDTQYF. The DNA for the CDR3 is TGTGCCAGCAGCGATAGCGGGAGAGTCGATACGCAGTATTTT. The complete variable domain, with remaining parts taken from reference TRBV7-2 and TRBJ2-3, reads GAGVSQSPSNKVTEKGKDVELRCDPISGHTALYWYRQSLGQGLEFLIYFQGNSAPDKSGLPSDRFSAERTGGSVSTLTIQRTQQEDSAVYLCASSDSGRVDTQYFGPGTRLTVL.

This clonotype was found many times. CDR3 in amino acids: CASSSGTRLNEQFF. CDR3 bases: TGTGCCAGCAGTTCTGGGACTCGCCTGAATGAGCAGTTCTTC. The V call is TRBV12-3 or TRBV12-4, the J call TRBJ2-1; weak D call: TRBD2 (6 bases). The CDR3 contains 14 residues. Trimming removed 4 bases at V and 7 bases at J, with 14 bases between.

This clonotype was picked up many times. This chain connects TRBV28 to TRBJ2-5; 9 bases map to TRBD1. The CDR3 totals 14 residues. Germline lookup yields CDR1 MDHEN and CDR2 SYDVKM. V dropped 5 bases and J dropped 7; count of bases not matched to a gene: 8. This CDR3 reads CASSSGQGRGTQYF. In DNA form, the CDR3 reads TGTGCCAGCAGTAGCGGACAGGGGAGGGGGACCCAGTACTTC.

This clonotype was seen a handful of times. The CDR3 here is CASSLIQQTSHRVHPDEQYF. The CDR3 DNA reads as TGCGCCAGCAGCCTGATCCAACAAACCTCCCACCGGGTCCACCCCGACGAGCAGTACTTC. The chain combines TRBV4-3 with TRBJ2-7; D ambiguous. This CDR3 region has 20 residues. Germline V gives CDR1 LGHNA, CDR2 YSLEER. With 4 bases removed from V and 5 bases from J, the gap between germline ends came to 33 bases.

This clonotype was observed many times. The CDR3 sequence is CATSDRLDTQYF. CDR3 sequence (DNA): TGTGCCACCAGTGACCGGTTAGATACGCAGTATTTT. This chain joins TRBV24-1 and TRBJ2-3; D is uncertain. The length of the CDR3 is 12 residues. From germline, CDR1 is KGHDR and CDR2 SFDVKD. The V and J ends lost 4 bases and 5 bases respectively, with 6 bases between them.

This clonotype was seen at least ten times. The chain couples TRBV6-1 to TRBJ2-5; D might be TRBD1 (6 bases). Per germline, CDR1 MNHNS and CDR2 SASEGT. This CDR3 spans 13 amino acids. Trimming removed 3 bases at V and 6 bases at J, with 11 bases between. The CDR3 reads CASSDRGLKTQYF. The CDR3 bases are TGTGCCAGCAGTGACAGGGGCTTGAAGACCCAGTACTTC.